This passage covers 13 T cell receptor beta chains from one sample sequenced in a study of control samples from healthy donors and cancer patients. Profiling relied on immunoSEQ multiplex PCR, and the TCRdb table lists in-frame clones only, not all of them. The profile shows tens of thousands of clones, about 93% of them singletons. Material for sequencing was PBMCs. All receptors derive from a woman between 45 and 60 years old with head and neck cancer.

This clone has a single count. The chain has TRBV19 and TRBJ2-2; 7 bases match TRBD1. Germline V lookup: CDR1 LNHDA, CDR2 SQIVND (reference sequence). This CDR3 region has 17 residues. V shed 9 bases and J 3 bases; nucleotides not matched to a gene: 16. In DNA, the CDR3 is TGTGCCAGCATTTCATACGGGACAGAAGTACACACCGGGGAGCTGTTTTTT. This encodes CASISYGTEVHTGELFF.

This clone was seen only a few times. V usage is TRBV7-9 and J usage is TRBJ2-7; 9 bases map to TRBD1. CDR3 size: 15 residues. The junction had 10 bases not matched to a gene; V was cut back by 5 bases and J by 5 bases. CDR1 is SEHNR, CDR2 FQNEAQ, per germline (reference sequence). DNA for the CDR3: TGTGCCAGCAGCCCCGACAGGGGGAACTACGACGAGCAGTACTTC. It encodes CASSPDRGNYDEQYF. Together with reference TRBV7-9 and TRBJ2-7, the CDR3 gives the full variable domain: DTGVSQNPRHKITKRGQNVTFRCDPISEHNRLYWYRQTLGQGPEFLTYFQNEAQLEKSRLLSDRFSAERPKGSFSTLEIQRTEQGDSAMYLCASSPDRGNYDEQYFGPGTRLTVT.

DNA of the CDR3: TGTGCCAGCAGCGGACCAACTTTTAGCTCCTACGAGCAGTACTTC. Its protein product is CASSGPTFSSYEQYF. V and J are TRBV2 and TRBJ2-7; D unresolved. Germline values: CDR1 SNHLY, CDR2 FYNNEI. V dropped 6 bases and J dropped 0 bases, with 15 bases sitting between them. The CDR3 has 15 amino acids.

The chain is built from TRBV2 and TRBJ1-6; a possible D gene is TRBD1 (6 bases). Germline CDR1 SNHLY, CDR2 FYNNEI. The CDR3 runs to 16 residues. Trimming stripped 2 bases from V and 10 bases from J, with 18 bases between. CDR3 in amino acids: CASSEFVEGVRSPLHF. In DNA, the CDR3 is TGTGCCAGCAGTGAATTTGTGGAGGGGGTAAGGTCACCCCTCCACTTT.

V and J are TRBV5-4 and TRBJ1-1; no definite D call. Germline-derived CDR1 and CDR2 are SGHNT and YYREEE (reference sequence). The germline V and J ends were trimmed by 2 bases and 0 bases, with 11 bases remaining between them. This CDR3 spans 15 amino acids. CDR3 DNA: TGTGCCAGCAGCTTAATAGGCAGTCTGAACACTGAAGCTTTCTTT. It yields the protein CASSLIGSLNTEAFF.

V usage is TRBV4-1 and J usage is TRBJ1-2; possibly TRBD1 for D (5 bases). Germline-derived CDR1 and CDR2 are MGHRA and YSYEKL. Deletions cut 0 bases from V and 1 base from J, with 9 bases between. The CDR3 spans 15 residues. This chain's CDR3 is CASSQDIDSNYGYTF. For the CDR3, the DNA is TGCGCCAGCAGCCAAGACATTGACAGTAACTATGGCTACACCTTC.

The rearrangement joins TRBV24-1 to TRBJ2-1, with no clear D. Germline loops: CDR1 KGHDR, CDR2 SFDVKD. Trimming took off 7 bases at V and 5 bases at J, with 5 bases between the two ends. This CDR3 spans 11 amino acids. The CDR3 bases are TGTGCCACCAGCGCTAACAATGAGCAGTTCTTC. Residues: CATSANNEQFF.

Concerning this clone: The same CDR3 is also encoded by other DNA sequences in this sample. This chain connects TRBV15 to TRBJ2-5; D gene ambiguous. The V and J ends lost 0 bases and 5 bases respectively, with 13 bases between them. This CDR3 has 15 residues. Germline-derived CDR1 and CDR2 are LNHNV and YYDKDF (reference sequence). The CDR3 here is CATSRDRSVGETQYF. The CDR3 DNA reads as TGTGCCACCAGCAGAGATAGAAGTGTTGGTGAGACCCAGTACTTC. The full variable domain, its missing parts supplied by reference TRBV15 and TRBJ2-5, is DAMVIQNPRYQVTQFGKPVTLSCSQTLNHNVMYWYQQKSSQAPKLLFHYYDKDFNNEADTPDNFQSRRPNTSFCFLDIRSPGLGDTAMYLCATSRDRSVGETQYFGPGTRLLVL.

The sample holds one count of this clone. The rearrangement joins TRBV3-1 (or the pseudogene TRBV3-2) to TRBJ2-5, with 14 bases matching TRBD2. From germline, CDR1 is LGHDT and CDR2 YNNKEL (reference sequence). The CDR3 length is 17 residues. The ends lost 4 bases at V and 2 bases at J; junction bases unmatched: 6. CDR3 region: CASSRGLAGGGQETQYF. CDR3 DNA sequence: TGTGCCAGCAGCCGAGGACTAGCGGGGGGTGGGCAAGAGACCCAGTACTTC.

The V call is TRBV27, the J call TRBJ1-1; a possible D gene is TRBD1 (5 bases). CDR3 size: 16 residues. Germline V gene data show CDR1 as MNHEY and CDR2 as SMNVEV (reference sequence). Trimming left V 3 bases short and J 2 bases short, with 16 bases between. In DNA form, the CDR3 reads TGTGCCAGCAGTTTTCTCTGGGGTGGGGCAAACACTGAAGCTTTCTTT. This encodes CASSFLWGGANTEAFF.

The chain joins TRBV28 to TRBJ2-3; 8 bases agree with TRBD2. The germline gives CDR1 MDHEN, CDR2 SYDVKM. V shed 5 bases and J 6 bases; nucleotides not matched to a gene: 7. This CDR3 has 14 amino acids. The CDR3 sequence: CASSSSGITDTQYF. The CDR3 DNA follows: TGTGCCAGCAGTAGTAGCGGGATCACTGATACGCAGTATTTT.

The chain is built from TRBV27 and TRBJ2-1; D is undetermined. Germline CDR1 MNHEY, CDR2 SMNVEV (reference sequence). CDR3 length: 14 residues. Trimming left V 5 bases short and J 8 bases short, with 16 bases between. For the CDR3, the DNA is TGTGCCAGCAGTCCCCGGGCCCGCGCCTATGAGCAGTTCTTC. Translation gives CASSPRARAYEQFF.

The V and J genes are TRBV6-2 or TRBV6-3 and TRBJ1-1; D unclear. Germline CDR1 MNHEY, CDR2 SVGEGT. The CDR3 totals 14 residues. V shed 4 bases and J shed 1 base, with 10 bases lying between them. The CDR3, as DNA: TGTGCCAGCAGTTTATGGACGGGGAACACTGAAGCTTTCTTT. Amino acids: CASSLWTGNTEAFF.